The sequence of this T cell receptor (beta chain) was determined in a study of molecular identifiers for immune sequencing clone quantification. Each CDR3 protein is one row after TCRdb ran MiXCR on the PCR reads. The sample includes just under 650,000 distinct CDR3 sequences, just under 20% of them seen just once. Trimming removed 6 bases at V and 4 bases at J, with 12 bases between. This CDR3 region has 12 residues. CDR1 and CDR2 (germline): SQVTM, ANQGSEA. This clonotype was seen ten or more times. The chain is built from TRBV29-1 and TRBJ1-2; no firm D call. This clonotype was obtained from a human donor in good health. Some libraries in this study had Jurkat cell RNA spiked in. Sequencing was done on a sample of naive CD8+ T cells from blood, with Jurkat cell RNA spiked in. Described subset: FACS-sorted CD8+CD4-CCR7+CD45RA+ naive T cells. CDR3 coding DNA: TGCAGCGTGGGAATAGAGGGCTATGGCTACACCTTC. It is translated as CSVGIEGYGYTF.